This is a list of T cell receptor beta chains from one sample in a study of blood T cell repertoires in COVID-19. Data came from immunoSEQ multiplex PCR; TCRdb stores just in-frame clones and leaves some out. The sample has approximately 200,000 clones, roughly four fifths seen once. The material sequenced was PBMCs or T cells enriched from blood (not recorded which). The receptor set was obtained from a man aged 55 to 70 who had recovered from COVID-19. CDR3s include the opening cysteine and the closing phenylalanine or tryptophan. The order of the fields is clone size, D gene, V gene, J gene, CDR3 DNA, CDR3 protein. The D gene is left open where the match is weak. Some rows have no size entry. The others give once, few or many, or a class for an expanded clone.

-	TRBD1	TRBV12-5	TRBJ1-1	TGTGCTAGTGTCTTACAGGGGGAAGCTTTCTTT	CASVLQGEAFF
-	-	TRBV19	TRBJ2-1	TGTGCCAGTAGGGGTGATCGGGGGGAGCAGTTCTTC	CASRGDRGEQFF
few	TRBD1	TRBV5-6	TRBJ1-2	TGTGCCAGCAGCTCAACTAGACAGGGGGCGCTTGGCTACACCTTC	CASSSTRQGALGYTF
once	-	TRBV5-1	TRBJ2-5	TGCGCCAGCAGCCCCGGTGGAGGTGAAGAGACCCAGTACTTC	CASSPGGGEETQYF
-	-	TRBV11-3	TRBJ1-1	TGTGCCAGCAGCCGGTCCCGGGAAGCTTTCTTT	CASSRSREAFF
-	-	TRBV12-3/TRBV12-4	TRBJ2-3	TGTGCCAGCAGTTTTCGGGATACGCAGTATTTT	CASSFRDTQYF
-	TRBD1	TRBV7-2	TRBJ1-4	TGTGCCAGCAGCTTATCAGGGGGCGTAAACGAAAAACTGTTTTTT	CASSLSGGVNEKLFF
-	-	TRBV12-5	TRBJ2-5	TGTGCTAGTGGTTCCAGGGGTTGGGAGACCCAGTACTTC	CASGSRGWETQYF
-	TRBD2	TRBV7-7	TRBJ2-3	TGTGCTAGCAGCTTGGGAGTTGCGGGGGGGACAGATACGCAGTATTTT	CASSLGVAGGTDTQYF
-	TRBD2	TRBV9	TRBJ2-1	TGTGCCAGCTCCGGGACTAGCGGGGGCAATGAGCAGTTCTTC	CASSGTSGGNEQFF
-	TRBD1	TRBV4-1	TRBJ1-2	TGCGCCAGCAGCCAAGATCTTTTGGCAGGGGGATATTATGGCTACACCTTC	CASSQDLLAGGYYGYTF
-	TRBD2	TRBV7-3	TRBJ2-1	TGTGCCAGCAGCTACCCCGGGCTAGCGGGGGCCCACAATGAGCAGTTCTTC	CASSYPGLAGAHNEQFF
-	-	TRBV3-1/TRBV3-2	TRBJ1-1	TGTGCCAGCAGCCCTATGTTTGGGGGCCTGAACACTGAAGCTTTCTTT	CASSPMFGGLNTEAFF
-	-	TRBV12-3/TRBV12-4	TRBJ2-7	TGTGCCAGCAGTTTACTAGAATACGAGCAGTACTTC	CASSLLEYEQYF
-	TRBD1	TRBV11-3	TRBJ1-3	TGTGCCAGCAGACCTGGAGGGACAGGGGCCCTCTCTGGAAACACCATATATTTT	CASRPGGTGALSGNTIYF
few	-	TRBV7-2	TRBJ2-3	TGTGCCAGCAGCCCTCAAACAGTCAGCACAGATACGCAGTATTTT	CASSPQTVSTDTQYF